This record looks at one T cell receptor (beta chain) sequence and its context. Only in-frame clones appear in the TCRdb table, and some are missing; sequencing was by immunoSEQ multiplex PCR. The sample yields about 380,000 clones, more than 75% seen once. The data belong to a study of blood T cell repertoires in COVID-19. Study-level background: Italy, Spain and the United States were the sources of the convalescent and acute COVID-19 samples. PBMCs, B-cell-depleted T cells, or T cells were the source of the cDNA or gDNA that made up the material.

There are 15 residues in the CDR3. The germline gives CDR1 SGHTA, CDR2 FQGTGA. The ends lost 1 base at V and 3 bases at J; junction bases unmatched: 5. Cohort 3 donors were reported recovered after two negative PCRs, clearance, or symptom resolution. The TCR was taken from a woman between 18 and 29 years old who had recovered from COVID-19. Source material: PBMCs or T cells enriched from blood (not recorded which). This chain joins TRBV7-3 and TRBJ1-1; 7 nucleotides agree with TRBD1. CDR3 in amino acids: CASSLNGRGDTEAFF. CDR3 bases: TGTGCCAGCAGCTTAAATGGCAGGGGGGACACTGAAGCTTTCTTT.